This record concerns one T cell receptor (beta chain) sequence. The sample originates from a study of blood T cell repertoires in COVID-19. After removal of 2 bases from V and 5 bases from J, the junction contained 12 bases not matched to a gene. CDR3 length equals 18 residues. Germline-derived CDR1 and CDR2 are MNHEY and SVGEGT. Produced via immunoSEQ multiplex PCR; TCRdb's table is partial and in-frame only. The table lists approximately 200,000 clones, roughly 80% of them singletons, with more than 9% in the top ten. This TCR came from a woman of 80 years or more with acute or convalescent COVID-19. The chain couples TRBV6-2 or TRBV6-3 to TRBJ1-5; 10 positions agree with TRBD1. The specimen sequenced was peripheral blood. As DNA, the CDR3 is TGTGCCAGCAGTTACATCCTCAGGACAGGGGGAAACGATCAGCCCCAGCATTTT. Its translation: CASSYILRTGGNDQPQHF.